Following are 14 T cell receptor beta chains from one sample sequenced in a study of T cell changes during pregnancy in multiple sclerosis (dated by TCRdb to between 2017 and 2020). Library preparation employed the immunoSEQ multiplex PCR assay. Sourced from immuneACCESS, this table was stored by TCRdb with only in-frame sequences that have V and J called. A share of the clones is absent; for the studies checked, an unresolved V gene accounts for under half, and the remainder has no known explanation. This sample has some 70,000 clones in its table, and roughly 90% of those were observed once. Of the sample, around 9.5% is held by the ten largest clones. The source material was peripheral blood, sampled after pregnancy. Every receptor here comes from a female donor in good health, enrolled as a control in a pregnancy study.

The chain has TRBV27 and TRBJ1-5; no clear D gene. Trimming removed 5 bases at V and 0 bases at J, with 11 bases between. The length of the CDR3 is 15 residues. Germline V gives CDR1 MNHEY, CDR2 SMNVEV (reference sequence). The CDR3 is CASSVFGDSNQPQHF. In DNA form, the CDR3 reads TGTGCCAGCAGTGTCTTCGGGGATAGCAATCAGCCCCAGCATTTT.

This clone was detected only once. J is TRBJ1-1 and V is TRBV14, with D possibly matching TRBD1 (5 bases). Trimming took 5 bases from V and 5 from J, leaving 12 bases between them. There are 13 residues in the CDR3. The V gene's germline CDR1 is SGHDN and CDR2 FVKESK. The CDR3 reads CASSRTRSTEAFF. The CDR3 DNA sequence: TGTGCCAGCAGCAGGACACGAAGTACTGAAGCTTTCTTT.

V is TRBV19 and J is TRBJ1-4; possibly TRBD1 for D (6 bases). Germline values: CDR1 LNHDA, CDR2 SQIVND (reference sequence). The V end was cut by 5 bases, the J end by 0 bases, with 10 bases between. CDR3 length: 15 amino acids. CDR3 bases: TGTGCCAGTAGTCCACAGGGTACAACTAATGAAAAACTGTTTTTT. Translated: CASSPQGTTNEKLFF. Full variable domain (rest looked up from reference TRBV19 and TRBJ1-4): DGGITQSPKYLFRKEGQNVTLSCEQNLNHDAMYWYRQDPGQGLRLIYYSQIVNDFQKGDIAEGYSVSREKKESFPLTVTSAQKNPTAFYLCASSPQGTTNEKLFFGSGTQLSVL.

The chain joins TRBV5-6 to TRBJ1-3, with 10 bases matching TRBD1. The germline CDR1 and CDR2 sequences are SGHDT and YYEEEE. The CDR3 loop spans 18 amino acids. Germline trimming cut 0 bases from V and 0 bases from J; bases unmatched to any gene: 6. Here the CDR3 reads CASSLAGTGAASGNTIYF. CDR3 in DNA: TGTGCCAGCAGCTTGGCCGGGACAGGGGCCGCCTCTGGAAACACCATATATTTT.

V usage is TRBV10-3 and J usage is TRBJ2-3; 11 bases align to TRBD2. V was clipped by 5 bases and J by 3 bases; unmatched bases: 7. Germline values: CDR1 ENHRY, CDR2 SYGVKD. The length of the CDR3 is 16 residues. The CDR3 reads CAISLSGRGGTDTQYF. DNA for the CDR3: TGTGCCATCAGTCTTAGCGGGAGGGGTGGAACAGATACGCAGTATTTT.

The CDR3 DNA sequence: TGTGCCAGCAGCTATCCGCTCAGCTACGAGCAGTACTTC. This codes for CASSYPLSYEQYF. The V gene is TRBV5-6, the J gene TRBJ2-7; D unclear. Germline V gene data show CDR1 as SGHDT and CDR2 as YYEEEE. Trimming took 3 bases from V and 3 from J, leaving 10 bases between them. This CDR3 comprises 13 residues.

The chain has TRBV11-1 and TRBJ2-3; TRBD2 matches at 7 bases. CDR1 and CDR2 (germline): SGHAT, FQDESV (reference sequence). The CDR3 loop spans 17 amino acids. The junction had 15 bases not matched to a gene; V was cut back by 6 bases and J by 3 bases. The CDR3 bases are TGTGCCAGCAGGTCGCGGGGGAGTCGCTCATTTACAGATACGCAGTATTTT. This gives the protein CASRSRGSRSFTDTQYF.

The CDR3 DNA sequence: TGTGCCAGCAGCCCCCTCGAGGGTAGCGGGAGACCGAGGGAGCAGTTCTTC. This codes for CASSPLEGSGRPREQFF. The chain has TRBV7-2 and TRBJ2-1, with 9 nucleotides matching TRBD2. The V and J ends lost 5 bases and 10 bases, in that order; junction bases with no gene match: 18. The germline V gene encodes CDR1 SGHTA and CDR2 FQGNSA. The CDR3 spans 17 residues.

The V gene is TRBV10-2, the J gene TRBJ1-2; TRBD1 matches 7 bases. Trimming at V came to 5 bases and at J to 6 bases, leaving 3 bases not matched to a gene. Germline assignment: CDR1 WSHSY and CDR2 SAAADI. The CDR3 length is 12 residues. In DNA, the CDR3 is TGCGCCAGCAGTCCCACAGGGGATGGCTACACCTTC. Amino acids: CASSPTGDGYTF.

This chain connects TRBV19 to TRBJ2-3, with TRBD1 identical over 7 bases. CDR1 is LNHDA, CDR2 SQIVND, per germline (reference sequence). V was pared by 3 bases and J by 3 bases, with 9 bases of the junction left unmatched. The CDR3 loop spans 16 amino acids. CDR3 loop: CASSIDTGVVTDTQYF. CDR3 bases: TGTGCCAGTAGTATTGATACAGGGGTTGTGACAGATACGCAGTATTTT.

The V gene is TRBV19, the J gene TRBJ1-2; 7 bases map to TRBD1. The CDR3 is made up of 14 amino acids. The junction had 5 bases not matched to a gene; V was cut back by 7 bases and J by 0 bases. From germline, CDR1 is LNHDA and CDR2 SQIVND (reference sequence). The CDR3 loop reads CASTPDRPNYGYTF. The CDR3 DNA reads TGTGCCAGTACCCCGGACAGGCCTAACTATGGCTACACCTTC.

A single count supports this clone. CDR3 residues: CASSYKTDLYNEQFF. The CDR3 DNA is TGTGCCAGCAGTTACAAGACAGACCTATACAATGAGCAGTTCTTC. This chain uses TRBV6-5 with TRBJ2-1, with D possibly being TRBD1 (5 bases). Trimming cost V 2 bases and J 4 bases, with 12 bases left between them. CDR1 is MNHEY and CDR2 is SVGAGI in the germline V gene. The CDR3 runs to 15 residues.

The chain has TRBV27 and TRBJ1-5; 11 positions match TRBD1. The trim removed 6 bases at V and 4 bases at J, leaving 5 bases unmatched. The germline V gene encodes CDR1 MNHEY and CDR2 SMNVEV (reference sequence). The CDR3 totals 15 residues. In DNA, the CDR3 is TGTGCCAGCAGACCGGGACAGGGGGGGAATCAGCCCCAGCATTTT. Residues: CASRPGQGGNQPQHF.

This chain links TRBV11-2 with TRBJ2-5; TRBD1 matches 9 bases. The CDR3 extends over 15 amino acids. Germline assignment: CDR1 SGHAT and CDR2 FQNNGV. Losses at the gene ends were 0 bases for V and 6 bases for J; bases not matched to a gene: 5. CDR3 DNA: TGTGCCAGCAGCTTAGAGTCGACAGGGGGGCAGACCCAGTACTTC. Protein product: CASSLESTGGQTQYF.